This T cell receptor beta chain came from a study of neurological immune-mediated disorders. V was clipped by 4 bases and J by 3 bases, with 16 bases between them. Germline CDR1 is SGHKS and CDR2 is YYEKEE (reference sequence). The CDR3 runs 16 residues. 5'RACE with 10-nucleotide random UMIs produced the cDNA. Every sequencing run drew on 15-18 subjects and yielded over 180 million TCR-beta sequences. TCRdb re-called the 5' RACE reads with MiXCR, one entry per CDR3 protein. Of tens of thousands of distinct CDR3 sequences listed, approximately 3.5% are singletons. Study-level points and caveats: None of the CDR3 amino acid sequences in expanded clones turned up in more than one subject, which points to private repertoires in all groups. When grouped phylogenetically, the repertoires of 18 of the 34 multiple sclerosis patients fell together in one related-CDR3 cluster, which is a possible signature.

This clonotype was detected many times. Its antigen is not identified. V usage is TRBV5-5 and J usage is TRBJ1-4, with D perhaps TRBD1 (5 bases). Material for sequencing was PBMCs. The receptor was derived from a woman aged 45-65 years with multiple sclerosis. The DNA for the CDR3 is TGTGCCAGCAGCCCCCAAAACAGGTCGCCTAATGAAAAACTGTTTTTT. Translation gives CASSPQNRSPNEKLFF.